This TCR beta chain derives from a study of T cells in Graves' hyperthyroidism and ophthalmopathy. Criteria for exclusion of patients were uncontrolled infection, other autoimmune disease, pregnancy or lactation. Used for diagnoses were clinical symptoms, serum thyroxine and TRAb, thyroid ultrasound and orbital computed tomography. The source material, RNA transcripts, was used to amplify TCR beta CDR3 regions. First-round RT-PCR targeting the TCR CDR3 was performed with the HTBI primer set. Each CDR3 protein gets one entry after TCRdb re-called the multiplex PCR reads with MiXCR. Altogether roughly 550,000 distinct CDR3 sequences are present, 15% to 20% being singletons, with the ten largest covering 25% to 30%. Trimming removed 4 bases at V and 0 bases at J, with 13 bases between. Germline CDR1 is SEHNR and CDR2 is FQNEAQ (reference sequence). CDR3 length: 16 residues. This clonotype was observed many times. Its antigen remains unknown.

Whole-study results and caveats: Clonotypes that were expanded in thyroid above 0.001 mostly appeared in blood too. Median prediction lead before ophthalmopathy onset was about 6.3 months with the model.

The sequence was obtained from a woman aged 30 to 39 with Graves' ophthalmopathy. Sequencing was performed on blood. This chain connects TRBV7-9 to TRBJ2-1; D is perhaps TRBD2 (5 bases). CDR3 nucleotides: TGTGCCAGCAGCTCGTATAGCGTGAGCTCCTACAATGAGCAGTTCTTC. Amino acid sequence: CASSSYSVSSYNEQFF.